This T cell receptor (beta chain) appears in the sequencing data of a study of T cells in localized non-small cell lung cancer. Study-level findings and limits: Longer overall survival was associated with a higher density of T cells in the blood. Multi-region tumor sequencing was not done, so intratumor heterogeneity could not be excluded. Uninvolved adjacent lung had the highest recorded T cell clonality, with tumor below it. Paired adjacent lung recovered a median roughly 50 of the top 100 tumor clones.

Profiled with immunoSEQ multiplex PCR; TCRdb holds only in-frame clones, not every one. Found here are roughly 39,000 clones, roughly 77% of them singletons; the top ten hold 30% to 35%. For this clone: The antigen remains unidentified.

The CDR3 is 12 residues long. V was trimmed by 8 bases and J by 2 bases, leaving 9 bases between them. CDR1 and CDR2 from the germline V gene are MNHEY and SVGAGI. The chain joins TRBV6-5 to TRBJ2-5, with no clear D. This clonotype was obtained from a woman aged 35-75 years with stage II squamous cell lung carcinoma. The starting material was PBMCs, obtained before any cancer treatment. The CDR3 nucleotides are TGTGCCAGCGCCCAGCCTCAAGAGACCCAGTACTTC. Protein sequence: CASAQPQETQYF.